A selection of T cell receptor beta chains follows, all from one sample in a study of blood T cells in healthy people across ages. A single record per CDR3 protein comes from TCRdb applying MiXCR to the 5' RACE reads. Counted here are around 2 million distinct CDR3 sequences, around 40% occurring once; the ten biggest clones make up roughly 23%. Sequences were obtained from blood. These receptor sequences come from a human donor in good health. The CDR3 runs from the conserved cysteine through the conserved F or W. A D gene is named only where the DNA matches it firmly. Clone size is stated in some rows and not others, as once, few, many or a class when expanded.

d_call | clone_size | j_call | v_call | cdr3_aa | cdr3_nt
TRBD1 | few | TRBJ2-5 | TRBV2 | CASSEGGGEETQYF | TGTGCCAGCAGTGAAGGAGGGGGCGAGGAGACCCAGTACTTC
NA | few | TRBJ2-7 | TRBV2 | CASSRPLEYEQYF | TGTGCCAGCAGCCGCCCTTTAGAGTACGAGCAGTACTTC
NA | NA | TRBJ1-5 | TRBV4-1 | CASSQNWAGSQPQHF | TGCGCCAGCAGCCAAAATTGGGCAGGGAGTCAGCCCCAGCATTTT
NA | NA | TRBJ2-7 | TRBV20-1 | CSASSRVNEQYF | TGCAGTGCTAGTTCCAGGGTCAACGAGCAGTACTTC
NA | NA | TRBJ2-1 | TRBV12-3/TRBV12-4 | CASTLLKTGPDEQFF | TGTGCCAGCACCTTATTGAAGACAGGTCCCGATGAGCAGTTCTTC
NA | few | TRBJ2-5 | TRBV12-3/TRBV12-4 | CASSYPRGTQYF | TGTGCCAGCAGTTACCCACGGGGGACCCAGTACTTC
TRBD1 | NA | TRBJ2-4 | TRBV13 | CASSSQGDPTYVQYF | TGTGCCAGCAGCTCACAGGGGGACCCAACCTACGTGCAGTACTTC
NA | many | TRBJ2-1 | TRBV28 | CASRVGRHYNEQFF | TGTGCCAGCAGGGTGGGCAGACATTACAATGAGCAGTTCTTC
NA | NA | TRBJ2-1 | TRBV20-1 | CSALEMRDFYNEQFF | TGCAGTGCTCTCGAGATGAGGGATTTCTACAATGAGCAGTTCTTC
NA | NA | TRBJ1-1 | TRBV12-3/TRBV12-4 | CASSLGASDTEAFF | TGTGCCAGCAGTTTAGGGGCGTCGGACACTGAAGCTTTCTTT
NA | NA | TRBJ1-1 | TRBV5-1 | CASSSGGLDTEAFF | TGCGCCAGCAGCTCCGGGGGGCTGGACACTGAAGCTTTCTTT
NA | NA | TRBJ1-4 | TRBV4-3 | CASSQSTSGDEKLFF | TGCGCCAGCAGCCAATCAACAAGTGGGGATGAAAAACTGTTTTTT
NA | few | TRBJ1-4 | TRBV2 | CASSFTTGEKLFF | TGTGCCAGCTCGTTCACGACGGGAGAAAAACTGTTTTTT
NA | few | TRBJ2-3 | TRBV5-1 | CASSLGGAVRTDTQYF | TGCGCCAGCAGCTTGGGAGGGGCCGTCCGCACAGATACGCAGTATTTT
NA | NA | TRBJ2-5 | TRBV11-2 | CASSYPSGAETQYF | TGTGCCAGCAGCTACCCCTCGGGGGCAGAGACCCAGTACTTC
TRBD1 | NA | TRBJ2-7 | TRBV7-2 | CASSFQGAASYEQYF | TGTGCCAGCAGCTTTCAGGGGGCGGCGTCCTACGAGCAGTACTTC
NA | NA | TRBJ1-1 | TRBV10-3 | CAISGLAVSTEAFF | TGTGCCATCAGCGGACTCGCCGTTAGCACTGAAGCTTTCTTT
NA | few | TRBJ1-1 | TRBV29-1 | CSVERYGEAEAFF | TGCAGCGTTGAGAGGTATGGGGAGGCTGAAGCTTTCTTT
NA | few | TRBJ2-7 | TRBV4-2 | CASSQDYPGSPVDEQYF | TGTGCCAGCAGCCAAGATTACCCAGGGTCCCCAGTGGACGAGCAGTACTTC
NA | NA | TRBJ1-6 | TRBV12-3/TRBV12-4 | CASGISSYNSPLHF | TGTGCCAGCGGGATTAGCTCCTATAATTCACCCCTCCACTTT
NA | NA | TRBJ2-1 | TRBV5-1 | CASSLSVGGTSDEQFF | TGCGCCAGCAGCTTGTCCGTAGGAGGGACGTCCGATGAGCAGTTCTTC
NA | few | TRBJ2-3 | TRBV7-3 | CASSTGRLLDTQYF | TGTGCCAGCAGCACAGGAAGGCTCCTGGATACGCAGTATTTT
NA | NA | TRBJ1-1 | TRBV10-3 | CAIQRGRTEAFF | TGTGCCATCCAAAGGGGGAGGACTGAAGCTTTCTTT
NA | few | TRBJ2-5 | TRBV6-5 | CASTQLSGVAETQYF | TGTGCCAGCACCCAATTGAGTGGGGTTGCAGAGACCCAGTACTTC